This passage covers 21 T cell receptor beta chains from one sample sequenced in a study of cytomegalovirus exposure and HLA in healthy donors. PCR used 60 Vbeta primers and 13 Jbeta primers. TCRdb keeps only in-frame clones here, not all; method: immunoSEQ multiplex PCR. Here the sample spans roughly 230,000 clones, more than 70% being singletons. Sequencing used PBMCs. These TCRs come from a boy younger than 18 in good health and CMV-seronegative.

The chain employs TRBV5-4 and TRBJ2-3; no clear D gene. Germline assignment: CDR1 SGHNT and CDR2 YYREEE (reference sequence). This CDR3 has 12 amino acids. The ends were cut back, 6 bases at V and 5 bases at J, with 10 bases in the middle. The chain's CDR3 is CASTTEVDTQYF. The CDR3 coding sequence is TGTGCCAGCACCACTGAGGTAGATACGCAGTATTTT.

This clone was observed a handful of times. V is TRBV29-1 and J is TRBJ1-1, with D uncertain. Germline V lookup: CDR1 SQVTM, CDR2 ANQGSEA. V lost 4 bases and J 0 bases, leaving 9 bases between the germline ends. The CDR3 covers 13 residues. The CDR3 region has the DNA TGCAGCGTTGTAAAGGAGATGAACACTGAAGCTTTCTTT. Its protein product is CSVVKEMNTEAFF.

In this sample, this clone turned up a few times. The chain has TRBV6-5 and TRBJ1-2, with no clear D. Germline values: CDR1 MNHEY, CDR2 SVGAGI. The CDR3 is made up of 15 amino acids. V lost 0 bases, J lost 4 bases, and 12 bases lay in between. The CDR3 spells CASSYSAPRAYGYTF. The DNA of the CDR3 is TGTGCCAGCAGTTACTCAGCTCCGAGGGCCTATGGCTACACCTTC.

J is TRBJ1-4 and V is TRBV7-9, with 9 bases identical to TRBD1. Germline assignment: CDR1 SEHNR and CDR2 FQNEAQ (reference sequence). The CDR3 runs to 16 residues. J was trimmed by 8 bases and V by 4 bases; bases with no gene match: 11. The CDR3, as DNA: TGTGCCAGCAGCTCCTCGACAGGGGGGTTTAGGGAAAAACTGTTTTTT. Its translation: CASSSSTGGFREKLFF.

The chain employs TRBV2 and TRBJ2-4; 7 bases align to TRBD1. Germline V gives CDR1 SNHLY, CDR2 FYNNEI. J lost 15 bases, V lost 6 bases, and 14 bases had no gene match. There are 13 residues in the CDR3. The CDR3 here is CASSPRQGPPRYF. In DNA form, the CDR3 reads TGTGCCAGCAGCCCGAGACAGGGTCCCCCCCGGTACTTC.

This sequence joins TRBV6-5 and TRBJ2-3, with 8 bases matching TRBD2. Germline V gives CDR1 MNHEY, CDR2 SVGAGI. V was clipped by 6 bases and J by 0 bases; unmatched bases: 5. This CDR3 comprises 15 residues. The CDR3 spells CASRLSGASTDTQYF. The CDR3 region has the DNA TGTGCCAGCAGACTTAGCGGGGCGAGCACAGATACGCAGTATTTT.

The table lists this clone with a count of one. A junction end diverges from the germline sequence, so it may reflect a read error. This chain joins TRBV11-2 and TRBJ1-3; D perhaps matches TRBD1 (5 bases). In germline, CDR1 is SGHAT, CDR2 FQNNGV. There are 16 residues in the CDR3. The CDR3 reads CASRLGASSSGNTIYF. CDR3 in DNA: TGTGCCAGCAGATTAGGGGCCTCCAGCTCTGGAAACACCATATATTTT.

The chain links TRBV5-1 to TRBJ1-2; a possible D gene is TRBD1 (6 bases). The ends were cut back, 1 base at V and 4 bases at J, with 11 bases in the middle. The CDR3 sequence is 14 residues long. The germline CDR1 and CDR2 sequences are SGHRS and YFSETQ. The CDR3 here is CASSLFEGVYGYTF. The CDR3 region has the DNA TGCGCCAGCAGCTTGTTTGAGGGGGTCTATGGCTACACCTTC.

This chain joins TRBV2 and TRBJ2-7; the match to TRBD1 covers 9 bases. The junction had 4 bases not matched to a gene; V was cut back by 7 bases and J by 3 bases. The CDR3 loop spans 13 amino acids. The germline V gene has CDR1 SNHLY and CDR2 FYNNEI. Here the CDR3 DNA reads TGTGCCAGCATATCGACAGGGGGCTACGAGCAGTACTTC. This encodes CASISTGGYEQYF.

The J gene is TRBJ2-5, the V gene TRBV19; D perhaps matches TRBD2 (7 bases). The V end was cut by 5 bases, the J end by 5 bases, with 21 bases between. Germline assignment: CDR1 LNHDA and CDR2 SQIVND (reference sequence). CDR3 length equals 16 residues. The CDR3: CASSFINPGGRETQYF. The CDR3 coding sequence is TGTGCCAGTAGTTTTATAAACCCGGGGGGCCGGGAGACCCAGTACTTC. Full variable domain (rest looked up from reference TRBV19 and TRBJ2-5): DGGITQSPKYLFRKEGQNVTLSCEQNLNHDAMYWYRQDPGQGLRLIYYSQIVNDFQKGDIAEGYSVSREKKESFPLTVTSAQKNPTAFYLCASSFINPGGRETQYFGPGTRLLVL.

CDR3 sequence: CASSNRDLNEKLFF. The CDR3 coding sequence is TGTGCCAGCAGTAACCGGGATCTAAATGAAAAACTGTTTTTT. The J gene is TRBJ1-4, the V gene TRBV2, with D unresolved. CDR3 length: 14 amino acids. The germline V gene encodes CDR1 SNHLY and CDR2 FYNNEI. Trimming took off 5 bases at V and 5 bases at J, with 12 bases between the two ends.

This rearrangement joins TRBV19 to TRBJ2-5; 12 bases are a match to TRBD2. This CDR3 region has 16 residues. V lost 6 bases to trimming and J lost 2 bases; unmatched junction nucleotides: 7. Looked up from germline, CDR1 is LNHDA and CDR2 is SQIVND (reference sequence). This CDR3 reads CASRETSGGVQETQYF. CDR3 in DNA: TGTGCCAGTAGGGAGACTAGCGGGGGTGTTCAAGAGACCCAGTACTTC.

This chain joins TRBV4-1 and TRBJ2-1; a possible D gene is TRBD2 (5 bases). V lost 1 base and J lost 4, with 23 bases in between. The CDR3 totals 19 residues. The germline gives CDR1 MGHRA, CDR2 YSYEKL. CDR3 region: CASSQVPSVVVASYNEQFF. CDR3 nucleotide sequence: TGCGCCAGCAGCCAAGTTCCGTCAGTTGTGGTAGCGAGTTACAATGAGCAGTTCTTC.

The chain links TRBV5-1 to TRBJ2-1; 10 bases are shared with TRBD1. This CDR3 contains 13 residues. The V and J ends lost 3 bases and 8 bases, in that order; junction bases with no gene match: 2. Per the germline V gene, CDR1 is SGHRS and CDR2 is YFSETQ. CDR3: CASSWTGGDEQFF. DNA of the CDR3: TGCGCCAGCAGCTGGACAGGGGGAGATGAGCAGTTCTTC.

This sequence joins TRBV7-9 and TRBJ2-5; 11 nucleotides align to TRBD2. The V segment lost 5 bases and the J segment 3 bases; nucleotides outside the gene matches: 2. The CDR3 is 14 amino acids. Per germline, CDR1 SEHNR and CDR2 FQNEAQ (reference sequence). DNA for the CDR3: TGTGCCAGCAGCGTGGGACTAGCGGAAGAGACCCAGTACTTC. It codes for CASSVGLAEETQYF.

The sample holds a few counts of this clone. The rearrangement links TRBV25-1 to TRBJ1-5; 7 bases are a match to TRBD1. CDR3 length equals 14 residues. Trimming cost V 5 bases and J 6 bases; bases outside gene matches: 7. Germline assignment: CDR1 MGHDK and CDR2 SYGVNS. The CDR3 sequence: CASSWRQGFQPQHF. The DNA for the CDR3 is TGTGCCAGCAGTTGGAGACAGGGTTTTCAGCCCCAGCATTTT.

This chain joins TRBV2 and TRBJ2-5, with D hard to call. The V gene lost 8 bases and the J gene lost 3 bases, with 4 bases spanning the gap. The germline V gene encodes CDR1 SNHLY and CDR2 FYNNEI. The CDR3 runs to 10 residues. CDR3 nucleotides: TGTGCCAGCCTAGAAGAGACCCAGTACTTC. It encodes CASLEETQYF.

This chain joins TRBV19 and TRBJ2-3; 10 bases map to TRBD1. CDR3 length: 13 residues. Germline V gene lookup returns CDR1 LNHDA and CDR2 SQIVND (reference sequence). J lost 0 bases, V lost 10 bases, and 1 base had no gene match. The CDR3, as DNA: TGTGCCATGGACAGGGGGAGCACAGATACGCAGTATTTT. Translated: CAMDRGSTDTQYF.

This sequence joins TRBV6-5 and TRBJ1-4; TRBD1 might be the D (5 bases). Germline V CDR1 and CDR2: MNHEY, SVGAGI. CDR3 length: 13 residues. Trimming cost V 6 bases and J 8 bases, with 13 bases left between them. The chain's CDR3 is CASSGQGREKLFF. CDR3 DNA sequence: TGTGCCAGCAGCGGGCAGGGCCGGGAAAAACTGTTTTTT.

V is TRBV6-6 and J is TRBJ1-5, with TRBD1 identical over 7 bases. The CDR3 length is 16 residues. Germline V CDR1 and CDR2: MNHNY, SVGAGI (reference sequence). The V gene end was trimmed by 8 bases and the J gene end by 0 bases; junction bases not matched to a gene: 10. The CDR3 is CASSSGQRNSNQPQHF. CDR3 DNA sequence: TGTGCCAGCTCGTCGGGACAGAGGAATAGCAATCAGCCCCAGCATTTT.

This clone was seen more than once but under ten times. The genes are TRBV7-2 and TRBJ2-7; D is uncertain. The V and J ends lost 5 bases and 6 bases respectively, with 11 bases between them. The CDR3 runs to 12 residues. CDR1 and CDR2 from the germline V gene are SGHTA and FQGNSA. Written as DNA, the CDR3 is TGTGCCAGCAGCCCTGCGGTGGGCGAGCAGTACTTC. As protein: CASSPAVGEQYF.